The entry that follows covers one TCR beta chain sequence. Its antigen is unidentified. There are 16 residues in the CDR3. CDR1 SGHTA and CDR2 FQGNSA come from the germline V gene. Trimming pared 5 bases from V and 5 bases from J, leaving 21 bases between. This table comes from immunoSEQ multiplex PCR, and its TCRdb copy is limited to in-frame clones, with some not included. The table records roughly 62,000 clones, around three quarters of them present only once. The data belong to a study of T cell responses to AZD1222 COVID-19 vaccine. Study-wide findings and caveats: Regions left unmutated in variants are reportedly the target of nearly half of spike-specific TCRs. Repertoires were obtained solely post-peak T cell response. Donors skewed white British and female; clonal diversity was possibly underestimated. Baseline seropositivity characterized only 5 to 7 AZD1222 recipients.

The source of this sequence is an adult in good health. The sequenced sample was peripheral blood, obtained on day 0 of AZD1222 vaccination. The chain carries TRBV7-2 and TRBJ1-2, with D possibly TRBD1 on 5 matching bases. As DNA, the CDR3 is TGTGCCAGCAGCGCACCACAGGATCCCCATGATTATGGCTACACCTTC. Protein: CASSAPQDPHDYGYTF.